The T cell receptor beta chain under discussion was sequenced for a study of identical twins. A remark on this clonotype: Its antigen is still unknown. No DNA is shown, since the ends of the CDR3 on it are uncertain; the CDR3 is the one TCRdb lists.

cDNA molecules carried unique molecular identifiers, and template switching added a universal primer site. TCRdb fed the 5' RACE reads into MiXCR, producing one record per CDR3 protein. The sample includes 250,000 to 350,000 distinct CDR3 sequences, 9.5% of them seen just once. Study-level findings and limits: Alpha sequences that were out-of-frame and twin-shared showed an excess of low generation probability.

The CDR3 has 15 residues if both end residues are counted. The germline V gene has CDR1 MNHEY and CDR2 SMNVEV (reference sequence). These records were also assigned to another study, of yellow fever vaccine responses in identical twins. This second study says: Each twin's T cell response to the vaccine was reported to look partly convergent and partly personalized.

The chain joins TRBV27 to TRBJ2-3. This receptor was obtained from a woman under 30 in good health. Sequencing was performed on CD8+ T cells sorted from blood. CDR3: CASILDSGGTDTQYF.